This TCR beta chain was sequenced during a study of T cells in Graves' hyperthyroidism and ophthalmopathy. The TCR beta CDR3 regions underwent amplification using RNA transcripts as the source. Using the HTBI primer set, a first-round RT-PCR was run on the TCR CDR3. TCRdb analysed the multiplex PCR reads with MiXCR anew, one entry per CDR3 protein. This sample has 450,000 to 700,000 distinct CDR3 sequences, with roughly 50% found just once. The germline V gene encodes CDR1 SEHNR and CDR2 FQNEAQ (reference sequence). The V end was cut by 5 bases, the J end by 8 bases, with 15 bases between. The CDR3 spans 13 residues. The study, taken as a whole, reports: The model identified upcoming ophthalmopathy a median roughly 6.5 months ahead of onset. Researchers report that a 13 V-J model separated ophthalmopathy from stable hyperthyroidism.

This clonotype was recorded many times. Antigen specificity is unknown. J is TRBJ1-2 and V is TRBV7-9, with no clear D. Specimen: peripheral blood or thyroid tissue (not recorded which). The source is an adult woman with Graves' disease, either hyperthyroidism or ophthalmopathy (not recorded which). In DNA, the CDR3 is TGTGCCAGCAGCCAAGCGAATCTCGGGGGCTACACCTTC. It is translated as CASSQANLGGYTF. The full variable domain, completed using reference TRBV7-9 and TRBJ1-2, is DTGVSQNPRHKITKRGQNVTFRCDPISEHNRLYWYRQTLGQGPEFLTYFQNEAQLEKSRLLSDRFSAERPKGSFSTLEIQRTEQGDSAMYLCASSQANLGGYTFGSGTRLTVV.